This record covers a single T cell receptor beta chain. This entry belongs to a study of response to subunit inactivated influenza vaccine. Trimming took off 0 bases at V and 3 bases at J, with 15 bases between the two ends. In germline, CDR1 is MNHEY, CDR2 SVGEGT. The length of the CDR3 is 16 residues. In TCRdb, the RT-PCR reads were re-called with MiXCR into one record per CDR3 protein. The repertoire has approximately 500,000 distinct CDR3 sequences, under 30% of them found once; the top ten carry 2.5% to 3.5%. These sequences were also reported in another study, on T cells expressing NK-cell markers. In that study: Production of TCR beta cDNA relied on 5'RACE template switching with UMIs.

The sample in question was CD4+ T cells sorted from PBMCs, obtained 11 to 12 days after vaccination. The chain has TRBV6-2 or TRBV6-3 and TRBJ2-7; TRBD2 might be the D (5 bases). This sequence was found in a man aged 50-59 years who received an inactivated influenza vaccine. This chain's CDR3 is CASSYSFTGYSYEQYF. The DNA of the CDR3 is TGTGCCAGCAGTTACTCTTTCACGGGATATAGCTACGAGCAGTACTTC.